This TCR beta chain is from a study of blood T cell repertoires in COVID-19. The overall study: PBMCs, B-cell-depleted T cells, or T cells were the source of the cDNA or gDNA that made up the material.

Cohort placement rested on clinical history that participants reported themselves. Sequenced by immunoSEQ multiplex PCR; TCRdb stores in-frame clones only, minus some. The sample lists around 400,000 clones, over 85% occurring once. This clonotype was obtained from a woman aged 30 to 39 who had recovered from COVID-19. Specimen: PBMCs or T cells enriched from blood (not recorded which).

The chain's CDR3 is CASSAARGPETQYF. CDR3 DNA sequence: TGTGCCAGCAGTGCAGCCAGGGGGCCAGAGACCCAGTACTTC. The chain carries TRBV2 and TRBJ2-5; 8 nucleotides align to TRBD1. Per the germline V gene, CDR1 is SNHLY and CDR2 is FYNNEI. Trimming cost V 4 bases and J 4 bases; bases outside gene matches: 5. This CDR3 has 14 residues.